This T cell receptor beta chain was documented in a study of OX40 agonist ivuxolimab in advanced cancers. Assay: immunoSEQ multiplex PCR; the TCRdb copy retains only in-frame clones and omits some. The repertoire includes fewer than 25,000 clones, more than 80% of them detected once, and 15% to 20% sits in the top ten. Regarding this clone: Its target is unknown.

Overall study results and limits: At 0.1 to 3.0 mg/kg and by week 6, clonal expansion occurred in CD4+ and CD8+ blood T cells. The expanded peripheral T cells' antigen specificity was not determined.

The study sampled blood at baseline, cycle 4 day 1, and cycle 7 day 1. This receptor was identified in an adult with an advanced solid tumor such as melanoma, head and neck, liver or kidney cancer. Material: CD4+ or CD8+ T cells sorted from blood, obtained in a trial of the OX40 agonist ivuxolimab.

In DNA, the CDR3 is TGTGCCAGCAGCTTTCGTGTGGCTGGGGCCAACGTCCTGACTTTC. Residues: CASSFRVAGANVLTF. This chain connects TRBV5-6 to TRBJ2-6; D ambiguous. The germline gives CDR1 SGHDT, CDR2 YYEEEE. The V end was cut by 2 bases, the J end by 2 bases, with 8 bases between. This CDR3 contains 15 residues.